This T cell receptor (beta chain) emerged from a study of blood T cells in healthy people across ages. CDR3 length: 15 residues. V gave up 7 bases and J gave up 4 bases; unmatched junction bases: 9. Then a second PCR, running roughly 7 to 11 cycles, was carried out with a sample-barcoded 5' primer and a J-beta primer mix. MiXCR was run by TCRdb on the 5' RACE reads, yielding one entry per CDR3 protein. The sample contains approximately 830,000 distinct CDR3 sequences, 60% to 80% of which appear only once. This receptor was identified in a man aged 30 to 45 in good health. The chain uses TRBV12-3 or TRBV12-4 and TRBJ2-2, with TRBD1 identical over 7 bases. Material: blood. The CDR3 sequence is CASTPLAGGTGELFF. CDR3 sequence (DNA): TGTGCCAGCACCCCCTTGGCAGGGGGCACCGGGGAGCTGTTTTTT.